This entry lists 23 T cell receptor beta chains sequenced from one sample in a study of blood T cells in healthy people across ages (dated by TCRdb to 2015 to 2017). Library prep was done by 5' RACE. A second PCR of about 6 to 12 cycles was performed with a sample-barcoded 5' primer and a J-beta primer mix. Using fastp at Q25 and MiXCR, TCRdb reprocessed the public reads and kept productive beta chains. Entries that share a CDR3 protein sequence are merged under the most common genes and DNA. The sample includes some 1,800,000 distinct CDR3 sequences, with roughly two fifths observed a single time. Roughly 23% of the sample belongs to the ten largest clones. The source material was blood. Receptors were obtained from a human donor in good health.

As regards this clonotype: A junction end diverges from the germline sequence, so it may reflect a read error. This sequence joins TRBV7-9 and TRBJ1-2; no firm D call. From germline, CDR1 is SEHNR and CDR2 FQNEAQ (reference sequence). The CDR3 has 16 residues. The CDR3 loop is CASSLDGAPGADGHTF. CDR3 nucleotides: TGTGCCAGCAGCTTAGACGGTGCCCCGGGCGCGGATGGCCACACCTTC.

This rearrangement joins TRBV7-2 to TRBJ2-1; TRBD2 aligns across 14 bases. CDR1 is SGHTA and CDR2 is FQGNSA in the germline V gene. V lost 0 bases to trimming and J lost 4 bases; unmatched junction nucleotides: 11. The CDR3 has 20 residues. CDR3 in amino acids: CASSLAPTSGGAGSYNEQFF. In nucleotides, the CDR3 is TGTGCCAGCAGCTTAGCGCCGACTAGCGGGGGGGCCGGGAGTTACAATGAGCAGTTCTTC.

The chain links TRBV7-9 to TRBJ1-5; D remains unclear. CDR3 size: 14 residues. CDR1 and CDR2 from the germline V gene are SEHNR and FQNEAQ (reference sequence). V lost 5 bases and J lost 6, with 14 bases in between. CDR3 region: CASSREGSGQPQHF. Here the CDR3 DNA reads TGTGCCAGCAGCCGGGAGGGATCAGGTCAGCCCCAGCATTTT.

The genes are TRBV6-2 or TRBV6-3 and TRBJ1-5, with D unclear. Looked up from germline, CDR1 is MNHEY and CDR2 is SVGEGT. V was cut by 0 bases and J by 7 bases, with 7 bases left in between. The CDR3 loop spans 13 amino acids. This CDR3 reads CASSYSVIQPQHF. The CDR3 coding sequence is TGTGCCAGCAGTTACTCCGTCATCCAGCCCCAGCATTTT.

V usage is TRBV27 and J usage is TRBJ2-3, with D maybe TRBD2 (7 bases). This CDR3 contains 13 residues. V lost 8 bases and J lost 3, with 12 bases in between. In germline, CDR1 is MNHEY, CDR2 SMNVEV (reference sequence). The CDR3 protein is CASGGGPTDTQYF. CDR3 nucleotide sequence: TGTGCCAGCGGGGGGGGGCCGACAGATACGCAGTATTTT.

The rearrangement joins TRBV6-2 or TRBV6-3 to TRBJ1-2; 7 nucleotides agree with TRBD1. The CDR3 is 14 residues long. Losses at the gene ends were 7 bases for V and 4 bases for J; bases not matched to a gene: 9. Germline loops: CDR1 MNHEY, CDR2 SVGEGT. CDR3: CASTPARTGYGYTF. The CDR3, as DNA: TGTGCCAGCACTCCCGCCCGGACAGGCTATGGCTACACCTTC.

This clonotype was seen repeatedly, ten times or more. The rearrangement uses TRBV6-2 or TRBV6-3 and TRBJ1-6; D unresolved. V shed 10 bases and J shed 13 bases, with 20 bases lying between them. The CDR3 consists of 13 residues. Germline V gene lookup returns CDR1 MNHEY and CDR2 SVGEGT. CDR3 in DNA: TGTGCCACGTCCCTCTGGTCGGGAAATCCCCTCCACTTT. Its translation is CATSLWSGNPLHF.

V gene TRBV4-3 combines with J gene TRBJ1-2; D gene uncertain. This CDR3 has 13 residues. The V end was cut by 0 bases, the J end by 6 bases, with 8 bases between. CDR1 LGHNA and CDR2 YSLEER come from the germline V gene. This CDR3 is CASSQEGPDGYTF. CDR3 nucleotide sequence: TGCGCCAGCAGCCAAGAGGGTCCTGATGGCTACACCTTC.

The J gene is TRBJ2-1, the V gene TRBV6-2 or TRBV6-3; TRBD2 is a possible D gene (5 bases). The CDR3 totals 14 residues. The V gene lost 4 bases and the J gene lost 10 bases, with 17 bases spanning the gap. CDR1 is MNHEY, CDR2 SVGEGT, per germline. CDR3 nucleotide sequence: TGTGCCAGCAGTTGGAGGACTCCATCTCGGGAGCAGTTCTTC. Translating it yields CASSWRTPSREQFF.

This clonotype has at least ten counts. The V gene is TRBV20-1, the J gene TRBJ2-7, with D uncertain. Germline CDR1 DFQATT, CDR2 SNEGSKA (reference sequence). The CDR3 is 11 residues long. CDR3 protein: CSVERNYEQYF. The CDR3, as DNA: TGCAGCGTTGAACGGAACTACGAGCAGTACTTC.

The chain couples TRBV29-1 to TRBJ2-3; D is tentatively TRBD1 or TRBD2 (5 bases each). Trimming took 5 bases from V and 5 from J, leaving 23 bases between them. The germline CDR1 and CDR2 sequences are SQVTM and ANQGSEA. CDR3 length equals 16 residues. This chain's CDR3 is CSVWGLGIGVQDTQYF. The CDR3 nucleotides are TGCAGCGTTTGGGGGTTGGGAATAGGCGTCCAAGATACGCAGTATTTT.

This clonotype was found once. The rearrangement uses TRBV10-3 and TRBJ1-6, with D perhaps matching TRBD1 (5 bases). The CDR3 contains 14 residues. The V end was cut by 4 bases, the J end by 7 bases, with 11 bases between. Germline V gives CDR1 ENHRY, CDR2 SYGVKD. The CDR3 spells CAISAGTTNSPLHF. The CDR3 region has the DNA TGTGCCATCAGTGCGGGGACTACAAATTCACCCCTCCACTTT.

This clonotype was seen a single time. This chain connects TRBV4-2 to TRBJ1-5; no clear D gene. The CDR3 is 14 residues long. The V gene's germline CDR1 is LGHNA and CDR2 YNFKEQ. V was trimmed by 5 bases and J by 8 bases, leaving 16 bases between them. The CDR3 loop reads CASSGVSLWEPQHF. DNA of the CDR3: TGTGCCAGCAGCGGAGTGTCCCTGTGGGAGCCCCAGCATTTT.

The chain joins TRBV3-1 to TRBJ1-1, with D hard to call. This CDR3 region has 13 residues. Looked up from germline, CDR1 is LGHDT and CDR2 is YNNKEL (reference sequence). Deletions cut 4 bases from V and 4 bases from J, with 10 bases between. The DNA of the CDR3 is TGTGCCAGCAGCCGGAAGAGGGTCACTGAAGCTTTCTTT. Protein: CASSRKRVTEAFF. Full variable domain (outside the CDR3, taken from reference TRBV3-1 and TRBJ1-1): DTAVSQTPKYLVTQMGNDKSIKCEQNLGHDTMYWYKQDSKKFLKIMFSYNNKELIINETVPNRFSPKSPDKAHLNLHINSLELGDSAVYFCASSRKRVTEAFFGQGTRLTVV.

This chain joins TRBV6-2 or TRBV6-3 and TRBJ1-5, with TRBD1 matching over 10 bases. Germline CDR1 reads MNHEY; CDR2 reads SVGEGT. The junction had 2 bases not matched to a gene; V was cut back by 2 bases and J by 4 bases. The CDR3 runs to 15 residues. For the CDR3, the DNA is TGTGCCAGCAGTTACAGGACAGGGGGGAATCAGCCCCAGCATTTT. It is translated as CASSYRTGGNQPQHF.

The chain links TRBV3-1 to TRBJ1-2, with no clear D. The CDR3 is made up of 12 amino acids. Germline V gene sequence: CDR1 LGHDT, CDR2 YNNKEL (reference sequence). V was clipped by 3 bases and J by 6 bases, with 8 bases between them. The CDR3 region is CASSQNGNGYTF. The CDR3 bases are TGTGCCAGCAGCCAGAATGGGAATGGCTACACCTTC.

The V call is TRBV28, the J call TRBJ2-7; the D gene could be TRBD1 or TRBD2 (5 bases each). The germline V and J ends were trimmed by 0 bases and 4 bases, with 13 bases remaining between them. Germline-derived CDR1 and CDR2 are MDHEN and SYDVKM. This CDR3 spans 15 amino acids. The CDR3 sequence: CASSLWRDQEYEQYF. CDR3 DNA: TGTGCCAGCAGTTTATGGAGGGACCAAGAATACGAGCAGTACTTC.

CDR3 bases: TGTGCCAGTAGACCTATCGGCATACTTAGCACAGATACGCAGTATTTT. This gives the protein CASRPIGILSTDTQYF. The J gene is TRBJ2-3, the V gene TRBV19; D uncertain. The germline V gene encodes CDR1 LNHDA and CDR2 SQIVND (reference sequence). CDR3 length: 16 residues. With 6 bases removed from V and 0 bases from J, the gap between germline ends came to 16 bases.

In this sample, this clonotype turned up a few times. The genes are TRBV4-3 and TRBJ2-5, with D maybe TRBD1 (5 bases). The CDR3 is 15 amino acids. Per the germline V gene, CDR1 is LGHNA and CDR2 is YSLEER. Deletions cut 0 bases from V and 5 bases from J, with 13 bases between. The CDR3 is CASSQDQGRAETQYF. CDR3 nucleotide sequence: TGCGCCAGCAGCCAAGATCAAGGCAGGGCGGAGACCCAGTACTTC.

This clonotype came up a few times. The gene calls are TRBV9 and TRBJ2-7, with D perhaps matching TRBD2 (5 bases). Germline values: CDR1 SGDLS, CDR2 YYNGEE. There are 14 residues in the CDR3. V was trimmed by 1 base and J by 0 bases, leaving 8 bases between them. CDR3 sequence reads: CASSVMRDSYEQYF. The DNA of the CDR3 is TGTGCCAGCAGCGTAATGAGGGACTCCTACGAGCAGTACTTC.

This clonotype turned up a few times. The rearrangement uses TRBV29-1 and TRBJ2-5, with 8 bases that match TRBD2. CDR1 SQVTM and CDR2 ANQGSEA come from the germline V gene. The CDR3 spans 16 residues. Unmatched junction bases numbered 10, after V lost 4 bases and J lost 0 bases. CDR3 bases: TGCAGCGTTGTAGGTGGATTAGCGGGGTACCAAGAGACCCAGTACTTC. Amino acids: CSVVGGLAGYQETQYF.

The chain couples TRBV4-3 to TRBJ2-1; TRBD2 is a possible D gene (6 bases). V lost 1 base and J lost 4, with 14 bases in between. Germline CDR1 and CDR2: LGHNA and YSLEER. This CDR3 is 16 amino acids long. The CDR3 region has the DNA TGCGCCAGCAGCCAAGCCCCCGGGGGTAATTACAATGAGCAGTTCTTC. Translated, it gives CASSQAPGGNYNEQFF.

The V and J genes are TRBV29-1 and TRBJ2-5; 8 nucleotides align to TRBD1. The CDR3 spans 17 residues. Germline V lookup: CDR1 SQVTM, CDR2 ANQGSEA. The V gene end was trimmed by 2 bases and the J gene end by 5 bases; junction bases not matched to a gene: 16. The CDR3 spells CSVEWTGYSPDFETQYF. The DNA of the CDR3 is TGCAGCGTTGAATGGACAGGGTACTCGCCGGATTTTGAGACCCAGTACTTC.